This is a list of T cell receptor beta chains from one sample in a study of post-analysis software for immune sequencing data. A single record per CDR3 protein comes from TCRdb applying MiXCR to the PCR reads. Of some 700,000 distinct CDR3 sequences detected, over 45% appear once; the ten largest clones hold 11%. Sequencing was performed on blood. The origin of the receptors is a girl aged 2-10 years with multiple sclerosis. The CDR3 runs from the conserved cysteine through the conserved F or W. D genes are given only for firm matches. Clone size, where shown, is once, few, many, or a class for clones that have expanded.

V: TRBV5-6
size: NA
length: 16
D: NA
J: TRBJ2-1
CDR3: CASSLRFPGKGGEQFF
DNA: TGTGCAAGCAGCTTGAGGTTCCCAGGGAAGGGTGGTGAACAGTTCTTC

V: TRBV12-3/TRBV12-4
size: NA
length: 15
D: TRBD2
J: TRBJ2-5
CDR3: CASSFREGAGETQYF
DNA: TGTGCCAGCAGTTTCAGGGAGGGCGCTGGGGAGACCCAGTACTTC

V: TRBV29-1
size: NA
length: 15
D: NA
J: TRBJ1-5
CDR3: CSVTGGLGGNQPQHF
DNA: TGCAGCGTTACGGGGGGGCTCGGCGGCAATCAGCCCCAGCATTTT

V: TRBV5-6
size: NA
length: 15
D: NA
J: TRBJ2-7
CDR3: CASSSAGSVRYEQYF
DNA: TGTGCCAGCAGCTCCGCAGGTTCGGTGCGCTACGAGCAGTACTTC

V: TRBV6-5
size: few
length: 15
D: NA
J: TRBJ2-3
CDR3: CASSYSRWYTDTQYF
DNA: TGTGCCAGCAGTTACTCGAGGTGGTACACAGATACGCAGTATTTT

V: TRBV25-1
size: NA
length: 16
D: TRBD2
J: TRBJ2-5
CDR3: CASSTSGSRVQETQYF
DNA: TGTGCCAGCAGCACTAGCGGCAGCAGAGTGCAAGAGACCCAGTACTTC

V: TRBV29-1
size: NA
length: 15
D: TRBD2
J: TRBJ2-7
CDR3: CSVEDLSGRSYEQYF
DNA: TGCAGCGTTGAAGACCTTAGCGGGAGGTCGTACGAGCAGTACTTC

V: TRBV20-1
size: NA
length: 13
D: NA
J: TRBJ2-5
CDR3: CSASSRRQETQYF
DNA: TGCAGTGCTAGTTCACGACGGCAAGAGACCCAGTACTTC

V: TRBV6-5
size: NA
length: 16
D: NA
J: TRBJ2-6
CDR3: CASSREESPGANVRTF
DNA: TGTGCCAGCAGCAGGGAAGAATCGCCTGGGGCCAACGTCCGGACTTTC

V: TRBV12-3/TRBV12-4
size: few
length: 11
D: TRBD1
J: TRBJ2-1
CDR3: CASSYRGQQFF
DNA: TGTGCCAGCAGTTACAGGGGGCAGCAGTTCTTC

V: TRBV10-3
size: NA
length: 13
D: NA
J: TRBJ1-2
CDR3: CAISEQGTGGYTF
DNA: TGTGCCATCAGTGAGCAGGGAACGGGCGGCTACACCTTC

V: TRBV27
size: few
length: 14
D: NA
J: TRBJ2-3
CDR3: CASSFGGLGDTQYF
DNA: TGTGCCAGCAGTTTTGGGGGTTTAGGAGATACGCAGTATTTT

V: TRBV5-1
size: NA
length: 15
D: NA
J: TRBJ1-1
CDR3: CASSLDGRGNTEAFF
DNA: TGCGCCAGCAGCTTGGACGGCAGGGGGAACACTGAAGCTTTCTTT

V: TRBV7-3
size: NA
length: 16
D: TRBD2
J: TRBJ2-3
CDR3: CASSSVTSGSTDTQYF
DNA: TGTGCCAGCAGCTCCGTGACTAGCGGGAGCACAGATACGCAGTATTTT

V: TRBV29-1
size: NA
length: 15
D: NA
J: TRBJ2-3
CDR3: CSVARVGGRTDTQYF
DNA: TGCAGCGTTGCAAGAGTGGGGGGCCGCACAGATACGCAGTATTTT

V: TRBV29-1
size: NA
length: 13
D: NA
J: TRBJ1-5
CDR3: CSVGSVRWGPQHF
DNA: TGCAGCGTTGGTTCGGTCCGTTGGGGGCCCCAGCATTTT

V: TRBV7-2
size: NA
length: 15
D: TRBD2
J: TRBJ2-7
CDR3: CASSLASGSGYEQYF
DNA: TGTGCCAGCAGCTTAGCGAGCGGGAGCGGGTACGAGCAGTACTTC

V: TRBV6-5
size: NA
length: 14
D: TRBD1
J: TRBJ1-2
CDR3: CASSPSDRGHGYTF
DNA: TGTGCCAGCAGCCCCTCGGACAGGGGGCATGGCTACACCTTC

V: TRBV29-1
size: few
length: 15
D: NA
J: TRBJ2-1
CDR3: CSVGGIRGRDNEQFF
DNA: TGCAGCGTCGGGGGAATTAGGGGGAGGGATAATGAGCAGTTCTTC

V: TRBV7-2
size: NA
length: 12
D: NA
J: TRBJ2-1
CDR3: CASSYSVDEQFF
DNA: TGTGCCAGCAGCTACTCCGTCGATGAGCAGTTCTTC

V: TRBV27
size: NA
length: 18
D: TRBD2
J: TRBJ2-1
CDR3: CASSGSLLSGGARNGQFF
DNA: TGTGCCAGCAGTGGATCCCTCCTTAGCGGGGGGGCGAGGAATGGGCAGTTCTTC

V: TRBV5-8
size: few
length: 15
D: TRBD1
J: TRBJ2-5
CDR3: CASSLPGQGKETQYF
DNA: TGTGCCAGCAGCCTCCCGGGACAGGGTAAAGAGACCCAGTACTTC

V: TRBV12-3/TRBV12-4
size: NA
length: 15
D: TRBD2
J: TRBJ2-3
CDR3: CASSSASGYTDTQYF
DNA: TGTGCCAGCAGTTCGGCTAGCGGATACACAGATACGCAGTATTTT

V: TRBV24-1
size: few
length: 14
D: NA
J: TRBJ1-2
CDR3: CATSDLRDNYGYIF
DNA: TGTGCCACCAGTGATTTGCGGGACAACTATGGCTACATCTTC

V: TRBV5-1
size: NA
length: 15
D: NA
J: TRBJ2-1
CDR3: CASSPPPSPNNEQFF
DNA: TGCGCCAGCAGCCCCCCACCCAGTCCCAACAATGAGCAGTTCTTC

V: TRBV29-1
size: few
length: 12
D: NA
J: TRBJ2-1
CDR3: CSVQETYNEQFF
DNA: TGCAGCGTTCAGGAGACCTACAATGAGCAGTTCTTC

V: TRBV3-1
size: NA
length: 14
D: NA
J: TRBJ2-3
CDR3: CASSPDTNWHTQYF
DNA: TGTGCCAGCAGCCCCGACACGAACTGGCATACGCAGTATTTT

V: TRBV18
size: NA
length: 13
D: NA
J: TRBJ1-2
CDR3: CASSPKADYGYTF
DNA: TGTGCCAGCTCACCAAAGGCAGATTATGGCTACACCTTC

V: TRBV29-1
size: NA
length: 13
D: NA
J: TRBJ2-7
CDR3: CSVPGHTSYEQYF
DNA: TGCAGCGTCCCGGGACATACGTCCTACGAGCAGTACTTC

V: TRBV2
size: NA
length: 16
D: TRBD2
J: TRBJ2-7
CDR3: CASAYSGTSGLYEQYF
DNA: TGTGCCAGCGCCTACTCCGGGACTAGCGGCCTCTACGAGCAGTACTTC

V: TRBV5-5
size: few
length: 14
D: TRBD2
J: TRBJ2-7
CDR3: CASSLLSGGDEQYF
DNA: TGTGCCAGCAGCTTGCTCTCGGGAGGGGACGAGCAGTACTTC

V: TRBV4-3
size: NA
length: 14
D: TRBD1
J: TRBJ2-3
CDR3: CASSQEYRGDTQYF
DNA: TGCGCCAGCAGCCAAGAGTACAGGGGAGATACGCAGTATTTT

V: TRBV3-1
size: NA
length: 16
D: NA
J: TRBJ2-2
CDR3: CASSPWARGNTGELFF
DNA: TGTGCCAGCAGCCCTTGGGCCAGGGGAAACACCGGGGAGCTGTTTTTT

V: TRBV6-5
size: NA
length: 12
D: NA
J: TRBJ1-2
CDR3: CASSYPAYGYTF
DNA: TGTGCCAGCAGTTACCCCGCCTACGGCTACACCTTC

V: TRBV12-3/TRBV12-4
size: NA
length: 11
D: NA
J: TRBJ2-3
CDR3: CASSRGVSQYF
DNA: TGTGCCAGCAGCCGCGGGGTTTCGCAGTATTTT

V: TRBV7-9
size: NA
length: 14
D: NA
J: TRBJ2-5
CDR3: CASSEQGSQETQYF
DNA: TGTGCCAGCAGCGAACAGGGTAGCCAAGAGACCCAGTACTTC

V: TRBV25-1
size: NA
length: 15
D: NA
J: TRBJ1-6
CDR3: CASSDIQALNSPLHF
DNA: TGTGCCAGCAGTGATATACAGGCCCTAAATTCACCCCTCCACTTT